The next 24 T cell receptor beta chains were all read from a single sample in a study of T cell changes during pregnancy in multiple sclerosis. Clones were read by immunoSEQ multiplex PCR, and TCRdb kept only the in-frame ones, dropping some. The sample has 35,000 to 55,000 clones, about 93% seen once. The sequencing used CD4+ T cells from peripheral blood mononuclear cells, collected before pregnancy. The receptors were sampled from a female donor with multiple sclerosis, enrolled in a pregnancy study.

This rearrangement joins TRBV7-2 to TRBJ2-7; perhaps TRBD2 as D (5 bases). Trimming took off 6 bases at V and 5 bases at J, with 11 bases between the two ends. CDR1 is SGHTA, CDR2 FQGNSA, per germline. The CDR3 has 12 residues. CDR3 protein: CASRDWMDEQYF. The CDR3 bases are TGTGCCAGCAGGGACTGGATGGACGAGCAGTACTTC.

Here the CDR3 reads CSVGLGTNTGELFF. Written as DNA, the CDR3 is TGCAGCGTTGGGCTAGGAACGAACACCGGGGAGCTGTTTTTT. The chain uses TRBV29-1 and TRBJ2-2; D not certain. Trimming removed 4 bases at V and 0 bases at J, with 9 bases between. Germline V lookup: CDR1 SQVTM, CDR2 ANQGSEA. The CDR3 covers 14 residues.

The table lists this clone with a few counts. The chain couples TRBV6-1 to TRBJ2-7, with 8 bases aligning to TRBD1. The CDR3 has 12 amino acids. V dropped 6 bases and J dropped 5; count of bases not matched to a gene: 3. Germline CDR1 is MNHNS and CDR2 is SASEGT. The DNA of the CDR3 is TGTGCCAGCAGCTTGGACAGGGACGAGCAGTACTTC. It encodes CASSLDRDEQYF.

V and J are TRBV7-2 and TRBJ1-2, with TRBD1 as a possible D gene (6 bases). Germline CDR1 and CDR2: SGHTA and FQGNSA. V was clipped by 6 bases and J by 8 bases, with 13 bases between them. This CDR3 has 12 amino acids. CDR3 region: CASRADSMGYTF. The CDR3 bases are TGTGCCAGCAGGGCGGACAGTATGGGCTACACCTTC.

V is TRBV19 and J is TRBJ2-6, with 11 positions matching TRBD1. Germline V gene data show CDR1 as LNHDA and CDR2 as SQIVND (reference sequence). V trimming: 4 bases; J trimming: 11 bases; junction bases outside the gene matches: 1. CDR3 length equals 13 residues. The CDR3 sequence is CASSKGQGDVLTF. The CDR3 DNA reads as TGTGCCAGTAGTAAGGGACAGGGGGACGTCCTGACTTTC.

The chain combines TRBV9 with TRBJ2-1; perhaps TRBD2 as D (5 bases). The germline CDR1 and CDR2 sequences are SGDLS and YYNGEE. Trimming left V 2 bases short and J 0 bases short, with 9 bases between. The CDR3 loop spans 15 amino acids. The CDR3 nucleotides are TGTGCCAGCAGCGTTGAACGGGGCTCCTACAATGAGCAGTTCTTC. It codes for CASSVERGSYNEQFF. Complete variable domain (other parts from reference TRBV9 and TRBJ2-1): DSGVTQTPKHLITATGQRVTLRCSPRSGDLSVYWYQQSLDQGLQFLIQYYNGEERAKGNILERFSAQQFPDLHSELNLSSLELGDSALYFCASSVERGSYNEQFFGPGTRLTVL.

Concerning this clone itself: The junction and the germline gene differ at one end; a read error may be behind it. The gene calls are TRBV7-3 and TRBJ1-6; D gene uncertain. The CDR3 length is 14 residues. Germline-derived CDR1 and CDR2 are SGHTA and FQGTGA. CDR3 nucleotides: TGTGCCAGCAGCTTAGAGCCATATACTTCACCCCTCCACTTT. Amino acids: CASSLEPYTSPLHF. Variable domain in full (rest from reference TRBV7-3 and TRBJ1-6): GAGVSQTPSNKVTEKGKYVELRCDPISGHTALYWYRQSLGQGPEFLIYFQGTGAADDSGLPNDRFFAVRPEGSVSTLKIQRTERGDSAVYLCASSLEPYTSPLHFGNGTRLTVT.

This clone was recorded only once. V is TRBV5-1 and J is TRBJ2-7; 10 bases are shared with TRBD1. The CDR3 has 17 residues. The junction had 12 bases not matched to a gene; V was cut back by 4 bases and J by 2 bases. Germline CDR1 is SGHRS and CDR2 is YFSETQ. CDR3 bases: TGCGCCAGCAGCCTACGGCGAGGGACAGGGGAAACCTACGAGCAGTACTTC. It is translated as CASSLRRGTGETYEQYF.

J is TRBJ2-1 and V is TRBV6-5; 8 bases map to TRBD2. This CDR3 region has 14 residues. The germline gives CDR1 MNHEY, CDR2 SVGAGI. The ends lost 6 bases at V and 4 bases at J; junction bases unmatched: 5. The DNA of the CDR3 is TGTGCCAGCAGCCCAAGCGGGAGTTACAATGAGCAGTTCTTC. As protein: CASSPSGSYNEQFF.

CDR3 protein: CASSLGDRAYEQYF. Written as DNA, the CDR3 is TGCGCCAGCAGCTTGGGGGACAGGGCCTACGAGCAGTACTTC. The V gene is TRBV5-1, the J gene TRBJ2-7; 9 bases line up with TRBD1. The V gene end was trimmed by 0 bases and the J gene end by 2 bases; junction bases not matched to a gene: 0. The CDR3 runs 14 residues. From germline, CDR1 is SGHRS and CDR2 YFSETQ.

This chain's CDR3 is CATSRAQFQETQYF. As DNA, the CDR3 is TGTGCCACCAGCAGAGCTCAGTTTCAAGAGACCCAGTACTTC. The chain recombines TRBV15 with TRBJ2-5; D ambiguous. CDR3 length equals 14 residues. The V end was cut by 1 base, the J end by 2 bases, with 8 bases between. CDR1 is LNHNV, CDR2 YYDKDF, per germline (reference sequence).

CDR3 DNA sequence: TGTGCCAGTAGTATAGACAACGACAGGGTAGGGAATCAGCCCCAGCATTTT. As protein: CASSIDNDRVGNQPQHF. The chain joins TRBV19 to TRBJ1-5; 7 bases align to TRBD1. Looked up from germline, CDR1 is LNHDA and CDR2 is SQIVND (reference sequence). V dropped 0 bases and J dropped 4; count of bases not matched to a gene: 9. This CDR3 has 17 amino acids.

The genes are TRBV19 and TRBJ2-3; 8 positions match TRBD2. In germline, CDR1 is LNHDA, CDR2 SQIVND (reference sequence). V was pared by 10 bases and J by 7 bases, with 10 bases of the junction left unmatched. The length of the CDR3 is 13 residues. CDR3 coding DNA: TGTGCCACCCAGGGACTAGTGGGACATACGCAGTATTTT. Residues: CATQGLVGHTQYF. The full variable domain, completed using reference TRBV19 and TRBJ2-3, is DGGITQSPKYLFRKEGQNVTLSCEQNLNHDAMYWYRQDPGQGLRLIYYSQIVNDFQKGDIAEGYSVSREKKESFPLTVTSAQKNPTAFYLCATQGLVGHTQYFGPGTRLTVL.

V usage is TRBV30 and J usage is TRBJ2-2, with a possible D match to TRBD2 (6 bases). CDR3 length equals 16 residues. Germline V gene data show CDR1 as GTSNPN and CDR2 as SVGIG (reference sequence). Trimming pared 1 base from V and 5 bases from J, leaving 17 bases between. The CDR3 sequence is CAWSALASFGTGELFF. The CDR3 bases are TGTGCCTGGAGTGCGCTAGCGTCCTTTGGAACCGGGGAGCTGTTTTTT. Drawing the rest from reference TRBV30 and TRBJ2-2, the complete variable domain is SQTIHQWPATLVQPVGSPLSLECTVEGTSNPNLYWYRQAAGRGLQLLFYSVGIGQISSEVPQNLSASRPQDRQFILSSKKLLLSDSGFYLCAWSALASFGTGELFFGEGSRLTVL.

This clone turned up a few times. V is TRBV18 and J is TRBJ1-1, with TRBD1 identical over 7 bases. The V and J ends lost 4 bases and 1 base, in that order; junction bases with no gene match: 3. The CDR3 length is 14 residues. The germline V gene has CDR1 KGHSH and CDR2 LQKENI. DNA of the CDR3: TGTGCCAGCTCACAACAGGGGCCGAACACTGAAGCTTTCTTT. This codes for CASSQQGPNTEAFF.

The chain recombines TRBV2 with TRBJ2-7, with D perhaps matching TRBD1 (6 bases). This CDR3 contains 16 residues. Trimming left V 3 bases short and J 1 base short, with 16 bases between. Germline CDR1 is SNHLY and CDR2 is FYNNEI. Here the CDR3 DNA reads TGTGCCAGCAGTGATCTAACAGGGCTCAGATCCTACGAGCAGTACTTC. This codes for CASSDLTGLRSYEQYF.

This rearrangement joins TRBV15 to TRBJ2-2; the match to TRBD1 covers 8 bases. The CDR3 contains 16 residues. Germline assignment: CDR1 LNHNV and CDR2 YYDKDF (reference sequence). The V segment lost 5 bases and the J segment 6 bases; nucleotides outside the gene matches: 11. CDR3 sequence: CATSPRGRGRSGELFF. CDR3 in DNA: TGTGCCACCAGCCCCCGGGGCAGGGGGCGTTCCGGGGAGCTGTTTTTT.

This clone was picked up a small number of times. The chain uses TRBV11-2 and TRBJ2-7, with TRBD1 matching 7 bases. Per the germline V gene, CDR1 is SGHAT and CDR2 is FQNNGV. The junction had 21 bases not matched to a gene; V was cut back by 6 bases and J by 1 base. This CDR3 comprises 19 residues. CDR3 loop: CASRPLRDSRQLSSYEQYF. The CDR3 coding sequence is TGTGCCAGCAGGCCGTTACGGGACAGCCGCCAACTGTCTTCCTACGAGCAGTACTTC. Filled out from reference TRBV11-2 and TRBJ2-7, the complete variable domain reads EAGVAQSPRYKIIEKRQSVAFWCNPISGHATLYWYQQILGQGPKLLIQFQNNGVVDDSQLPKDRFSAERLKGVDSTLKIQPAKLEDSAVYLCASRPLRDSRQLSSYEQYFGPGTRLTVT.

The CDR3 is CAWGTVSYEQYF. The CDR3 coding sequence is TGTGCCTGGGGGACAGTGTCCTACGAGCAGTACTTC. The chain links TRBV30 to TRBJ2-7, with 7 positions matching TRBD1. V shed 5 bases and J 1 base; nucleotides not matched to a gene: 2. Germline assignment: CDR1 GTSNPN and CDR2 SVGIG (reference sequence). The CDR3 totals 12 residues.

The chain uses TRBV2 and TRBJ2-2, with D possibly matching TRBD2 (5 bases). The V gene lost 4 bases and the J gene lost 3 bases, with 9 bases spanning the gap. CDR1 and CDR2 (germline): SNHLY, FYNNEI. The CDR3 consists of 14 residues. CDR3 region: CASSGVRDTGELFF. The DNA for the CDR3 is TGTGCCAGCAGTGGGGTGAGGGACACCGGGGAGCTGTTTTTT.

Regarding this clone: The sample carries other DNA sequences with the same CDR3. The chain joins TRBV28 to TRBJ2-6, with D possibly being TRBD2 (5 bases). The V gene's germline CDR1 is MDHEN and CDR2 SYDVKM. This CDR3 contains 15 residues. V lost 8 bases and J 0 bases, leaving 11 bases between the germline ends. The CDR3 DNA follows: TGTGCCAGCCGACCGGGAAGCTCTGGGGCCAACGTCCTGACTTTC. It encodes CASRPGSSGANVLTF.

This clone occurred a few times. V and J are TRBV5-1 and TRBJ2-5; D perhaps matches TRBD2 (6 bases). Trimming left V 0 bases short and J 4 bases short, with 7 bases between. This CDR3 is built from 13 residues. Germline lookup yields CDR1 SGHRS and CDR2 YFSETQ. The CDR3 loop is CASSLAGGETQYF. The CDR3 DNA sequence: TGCGCCAGCAGCTTGGCCGGGGGAGAGACCCAGTACTTC.

The chain combines TRBV27 with TRBJ2-1, with 14 nucleotides matching TRBD2. This CDR3 is 17 amino acids long. Germline assignment: CDR1 MNHEY and CDR2 SMNVEV (reference sequence). V dropped 5 bases and J dropped 2; count of bases not matched to a gene: 5. CDR3 coding DNA: TGTGCCAGCAGTCTCCTGACTAGCGGGGGGGCCTACAATGAGCAGTTCTTC. The encoded protein is CASSLLTSGGAYNEQFF.

The genes are TRBV11-2 and TRBJ2-7; 13 bases are a match to TRBD2. Germline V lookup: CDR1 SGHAT, CDR2 FQNNGV. This CDR3 is 14 amino acids long. V gave up 5 bases and J gave up 5 bases; unmatched junction bases: 3. The CDR3 reads CASSKGLAGNEQYF. CDR3 bases: TGTGCCAGCAGCAAGGGACTAGCGGGAAACGAGCAGTACTTC.